The 16 T cell receptor beta chains below were found in one sample sequenced in a study of Ad26.COV2.S vaccination and SARS-CoV-2 variants. Sequencing was performed with immunoSEQ multiplex PCR; in TCRdb, only in-frame clones are kept and a portion is missing. Altogether 300,000 to 350,000 clones are present, roughly 90% being singletons, with the ten largest covering approximately 5%. Noted treatment: 15 to 20 received Ad26.COV2.S at low or high dose, single or two shots; roughly five received placebo; per-sample allocation not given. Sampling took place 63 days after the first vaccine or placebo injection. This sample comprised peripheral blood, obtained in a trial of Ad26.COV2.S vaccine versus placebo. These receptor sequences come from a person aged 18-60 years who received the Ad26.COV2.S COVID-19 vaccine or a placebo.

V usage is TRBV7-9 and J usage is TRBJ1-2; D not certain. Germline V lookup: CDR1 SEHNR, CDR2 FQNEAQ (reference sequence). Trimming cost V 6 bases and J 8 bases, with 22 bases left between them. The CDR3 is 15 residues long. The CDR3 sequence: CASSLSVRGSFGYTF. The CDR3 DNA reads as TGTGCCAGCAGTTTGTCCGTCCGCGGTTCCTTCGGCTACACCTTC. Full variable domain (missing parts from reference TRBV7-9 and TRBJ1-2): DTGVSQNPRHKITKRGQNVTFRCDPISEHNRLYWYRQTLGQGPEFLTYFQNEAQLEKSRLLSDRFSAERPKGSFSTLEIQRTEQGDSAMYLCASSLSVRGSFGYTFGSGTRLTVV.

This sequence joins TRBV28 and TRBJ2-3; D may correspond to TRBD1 or TRBD2 (5 bases each). The germline gives CDR1 MDHEN, CDR2 SYDVKM. CDR3 size: 19 residues. The V end was cut by 6 bases, the J end by 5 bases, with 30 bases between. DNA for the CDR3: TGTGCCAGCAGGTCCCCTCGGGACCGTTGGAGTATTGTGCGAGATACGCAGTATTTT. Its protein product is CASRSPRDRWSIVRDTQYF.

This clone was picked up a small number of times. J is TRBJ1-4 and V is TRBV7-2, with D possibly being TRBD1 (6 bases). This CDR3 comprises 17 residues. V was pared by 5 bases and J by 1 base, with 17 bases between. The V gene's germline CDR1 is SGHTA and CDR2 FQGNSA. CDR3 loop: CASSAEGRGRTNEKLFF. The CDR3 DNA reads TGTGCCAGCAGCGCCGAGGGCCGGGGGCGAACTAATGAAAAACTGTTTTTT.

The V and J genes are TRBV11-1 and TRBJ2-7; 8 bases match TRBD2. CDR3 size: 15 residues. Germline V gives CDR1 SGHAT, CDR2 FQDESV (reference sequence). Trimming took 1 base from V and 2 from J; bases not matched to a gene: 4. CDR3 sequence: CASSLGTSSTYEQYV. The CDR3 region has the DNA TGTGCCAGCAGCTTAGGGACTAGCTCTACCTACGAGCAGTACGTC.

This clone was seen just once. V usage is TRBV7-2 and J usage is TRBJ1-5; perhaps TRBD1 as D (6 bases). V dropped 1 base and J dropped 7 bases, with 17 bases sitting between them. The CDR3 extends over 16 amino acids. Germline V gives CDR1 SGHTA, CDR2 FQGNSA. CDR3 bases: TGTGCCAGCAGCTTAGAGGCCAGGGGTTTGGGCCAGCCCCAGCATTTT. Protein: CASSLEARGLGQPQHF.

V gene TRBV4-1 combines with J gene TRBJ2-1; D is ambiguous. The CDR3 has 15 amino acids. The ends were cut back, 0 bases at V and 2 bases at J, with 8 bases in the middle. CDR1 is MGHRA, CDR2 YSYEKL, per germline. The CDR3 nucleotides are TGCGCCAGCAGCCAAGATTTGCGGACCTACAATGAGCAGTTCTTC. Its protein product is CASSQDLRTYNEQFF.

The chain links TRBV5-8 to TRBJ2-5, with D maybe TRBD1 (5 bases). The CDR3 has 15 residues. The V gene's germline CDR1 is SGHTS and CDR2 YDEGEE. Trimming took off 4 bases at V and 2 bases at J, with 15 bases between the two ends. This chain's CDR3 is CASSDRDSPQETQYF. CDR3 in DNA: TGTGCCAGCAGCGACCGTGACAGCCCGCAAGAGACCCAGTACTTC.

The chain combines TRBV14 with TRBJ1-2, with D possibly matching TRBD1 (5 bases). In germline, CDR1 is SGHDN, CDR2 FVKESK. The V end lost 1 base, the J end lost 6 bases, and 9 bases lay between the germline ends. This CDR3 is built from 13 residues. The CDR3 DNA reads TGTGCCAGCAGCCAAGCGGGGCCGGATGGCTACACCTTC. This gives the protein CASSQAGPDGYTF.

The rearrangement links TRBV27 to TRBJ1-2; D might be TRBD1 (5 bases). Germline V gives CDR1 MNHEY, CDR2 SMNVEV (reference sequence). V lost 5 bases and J lost 8, with 12 bases in between. The length of the CDR3 is 12 residues. The CDR3 DNA sequence: TGTGCCAGCAGTGGTACTCAGGGCGGCTACACCTTC. Translating gives CASSGTQGGYTF.

Note on this clone: This same CDR3 is encoded by further DNA sequences in the sample. This chain joins TRBV11-2 and TRBJ2-7; D perhaps matches TRBD1 (5 bases). Germline lookup yields CDR1 SGHAT and CDR2 FQNNGV. Trimming left V 1 base short and J 3 bases short, with 10 bases between. This CDR3 is built from 14 residues. The CDR3 reads CASSLGQGGYEQYF. CDR3 DNA sequence: TGTGCCAGCAGCTTAGGGCAGGGTGGCTACGAGCAGTACTTC. The variable domain in full, completed from reference TRBV11-2 and TRBJ2-7, reads EAGVAQSPRYKIIEKRQSVAFWCNPISGHATLYWYQQILGQGPKLLIQFQNNGVVDDSQLPKDRFSAERLKGVDSTLKIQPAKLEDSAVYLCASSLGQGGYEQYFGPGTRLTVT.

The rearrangement joins TRBV5-4 to TRBJ2-5; 14 bases align to TRBD2. V shed 3 bases and J 5 bases; nucleotides not matched to a gene: 9. The CDR3 has 17 amino acids. Germline CDR1 is SGHNT and CDR2 is YYREEE (reference sequence). Here the CDR3 DNA reads TGTGCCAGCAGCTCCGCACGGACTAGCGGGGGGTTGGAGACCCAGTACTTC. This sequence encodes CASSSARTSGGLETQYF.

This clone showed up just once. The rearrangement joins TRBV5-6 to TRBJ1-2; D is undetermined. The CDR3 is 14 residues long. V lost 1 base and J lost 3, with 10 bases in between. The V gene's germline CDR1 is SGHDT and CDR2 YYEEEE. CDR3 sequence reads: CASSLFAQHYGYTF. The CDR3 DNA reads as TGTGCCAGCAGCTTGTTTGCACAGCACTATGGCTACACCTTC.

The gene calls are TRBV9 and TRBJ1-1, with D perhaps TRBD1 (5 bases). CDR1 and CDR2 from the germline V gene are SGDLS and YYNGEE. The CDR3 spans 14 residues. Trimming stripped 6 bases from V and 3 bases from J, with 15 bases between. CDR3 sequence reads: CASTPVGTDTEAFF. The DNA for the CDR3 is TGTGCCAGCACCCCGGTAGGGACGGACACTGAAGCTTTCTTT.

The chain combines TRBV5-1 with TRBJ1-2; 8 nucleotides match TRBD1. Germline-derived CDR1 and CDR2 are SGHRS and YFSETQ. This CDR3 is 15 amino acids long. With V trimmed by 4 bases and J by 6 bases, 11 bases remained unmatched. In DNA, the CDR3 is TGCGCCAGCAGCCAGACTTACAGGGGGGAAGATGGCTACACCTTC. Amino acids: CASSQTYRGEDGYTF.

The genes are TRBV6-1 and TRBJ1-1; D is unclear. Germline CDR1 and CDR2: MNHNS and SASEGT. The V gene lost 1 base and the J gene lost 11 bases, with 11 bases spanning the gap. This CDR3 has 12 amino acids. This CDR3 reads CASSEVGGRAFF. CDR3 sequence (DNA): TGTGCCAGCAGTGAAGTTGGAGGGCGGGCTTTCTTT.

The chain has TRBV5-1 and TRBJ2-2; D call uncertain. Germline V gene data show CDR1 as SGHRS and CDR2 as YFSETQ. V lost 3 bases to trimming and J lost 5 bases, with 11 bases between them. This CDR3 region has 14 residues. CDR3 amino acids: CASSYYTATGELFF. The CDR3 nucleotides read TGCGCCAGCAGCTATTACACGGCTACCGGGGAGCTGTTTTTT.